This T cell receptor beta chain was recorded in a study of regulatory dendritic cells for organ transplantation. This table comes from immunoSEQ multiplex PCR, and its TCRdb copy is limited to in-frame clones, with some not included. The sample lists 25,000 to 35,000 clones; around 82% were seen once. The CDR3 has 17 residues. V was cut by 3 bases and J by 8 bases, with 25 bases left in between. Germline lookup yields CDR1 PRHDT and CDR2 FYEKMQ (reference sequence). Regarding the study as a whole: Memory CD8+ T cells were the most oligoclonal; naive cells were highly diverse.

In the case of this clone: Antigen: not known.

The rearrangement joins TRBV13 to TRBJ1-2; no definite D call. The source of this sequence is a human donor in good health. Sequencing was performed on naive CD8+ T cells from blood. Noted subset: CD45RA+ naive T cells. CDR3 DNA: TGTGCCAGCAGCTTCCTCCAGGACTATATTAATTTTGAGGGCTACACCTTC. Its protein product is CASSFLQDYINFEGYTF.